This record covers a single TCR beta chain. The antigen remains undetermined. The method was immunoSEQ multiplex PCR; TCRdb's version includes in-frame clones alone and lacks a portion of them. Here the sample spans tens of thousands of clones, just under 85% being singletons. This entry comes from a study of graft-versus-host responses after intestinal transplantation. Whole-study context: Following induction with anti-thymocyte globulin, all recipients were given tacrolimus and steroids for about three years. Broader study findings: Early after transplant, HvG clones declined as circulating GvH clones peaked.

CDR1 is MDHEN, CDR2 SYDVKM, per germline. This CDR3 spans 14 amino acids. V dropped 3 bases and J dropped 7; count of bases not matched to a gene: 4. V usage is TRBV28 and J usage is TRBJ2-1; 9 positions match TRBD2. This clonotype originated in a human donor who received an intestinal transplant. The sample in question was unstimulated CD8+ T cells sorted from spleen or lymph node cells, obtained before intestinal transplant. CDR3 sequence: CASSFKGLANEQFF. The DNA of the CDR3 is TGTGCCAGCAGTTTTAAGGGACTAGCAAATGAGCAGTTCTTC.